A selection of T cell receptor beta chains follows, all from one sample in a study of T cells in Graves' hyperthyroidism and ophthalmopathy. TCRdb reanalysed the multiplex PCR reads using MiXCR and keeps one entry per CDR3 protein. The profile covers 400,000 or so distinct CDR3 sequences, with around 15% appearing a single time and about 21% taken by the ten largest. Sequenced material: blood. These receptors came from an older woman with Graves' ophthalmopathy. CDR3s include the opening cysteine and the closing phenylalanine or tryptophan. D genes are given only for firm matches. A row's size may be missing; if present it is once, few, many or a size class.

15 | TRBJ2-1 | TRBV2 | NA | TRBD1 | CASSGQGVGHNGQFF | TGTGCCAGCAGTGGACAGGGGGTGGGGCACAATGGGCAGTTCTTC
14 | TRBJ2-1 | TRBV28 | many | TRBD2 | CASRLAASRNEQFF | TGTGCCAGCAGACTAGCGGCCAGTCGGAATGAGCAGTTCTTC
14 | TRBJ1-1 | TRBV5-1 | many | NA | CASSLEAVNTEAFF | TGCGCCAGCAGCTTGGAGGCGGTGAACACTGAAGCTTTCTTT
13 | TRBJ1-1 | TRBV20-1 | few | NA | CSARGGTNTEAFF | TGCAGTGCTAGAGGGGGGACAAACACTGAAGCTTTCTTT
12 | TRBJ1-2 | TRBV10-2 | NA | NA | CASSDQGNGYTF | TGCGCCAGCAGTGACCAGGGGAATGGCTACACCTTC
16 | TRBJ1-1 | TRBV7-3 | NA | NA | CASSPSGPSANTGAFF | TGTGCCAGCAGCCCCTCGGGCCCCTCGGCAAACACTGGAGCTTTCTTT
12 | TRBJ1-1 | TRBV25-1 | NA | NA | CASSEFWGEAFF | TGTGCCAGCAGTGAATTTTGGGGGGAAGCTTTCTTT
13 | TRBJ2-2 | TRBV29-1 | NA | TRBD1 | CSVAQGDGGELFF | TGCAGCGTCGCCCAGGGGGACGGCGGGGAGCTGTTTTTT
15 | TRBJ1-2 | TRBV15 | NA | TRBD1 | CATRTGINHSYGYTF | TGTGCCACTAGGACAGGGATCAACCACTCCTATGGCTACACCTTC
13 | TRBJ1-1 | TRBV24-1 | few | NA | CATSDPRGTEAFF | TGTGCCACCAGTGACCCCAGAGGGACTGAAGCTTTCTTT
15 | TRBJ1-6 | TRBV28 | many | NA | CASSFRLQGNSPLHF | TGTGCCAGCAGTTTTAGGCTCCAAGGGAATTCACCCCTCCACTTT
16 | TRBJ2-1 | TRBV5-4 | NA | TRBD2 | CASSTGLVGSYNEQFF | TGTGCCAGCAGCACCGGACTAGTAGGGTCCTACAATGAGCAGTTCTTC
12 | TRBJ2-7 | TRBV10-2 | many | TRBD1 | CASTQGAYEQYF | TGCGCCAGCACTCAGGGGGCCTACGAGCAGTACTTC
16 | TRBJ2-3 | TRBV5-1 | many | TRBD2 | CASSLPLAEGTDTQYF | TGCGCCAGCAGCTTGCCACTAGCGGAGGGCACAGATACGCAGTATTTT
18 | TRBJ2-1 | TRBV10-1 | many | TRBD2 | CASSPGLGRTGLHNEQFF | TGCGCCAGCAGCCCGGGACTAGGAAGGACTGGATTGCACAATGAGCAGTTCTTC
16 | TRBJ2-3 | TRBV6-5 | many | NA | CASSYEDSSGTDTQYF | TGTGCCAGCAGTTACGAGGACTCCTCTGGCACAGATACGCAGTATTTT
15 | TRBJ2-2 | TRBV10-3 | NA | TRBD1 | CAIHTDRGPGGELFF | TGTGCCATCCATACGGACAGGGGGCCCGGCGGGGAGCTGTTTTTT
13 | TRBJ2-3 | TRBV10-3 | many | NA | CAISKRRTDTQYF | TGTGCGATCTCCAAGCGCCGCACAGATACGCAGTATTTT
15 | TRBJ2-2 | TRBV7-3 | few | TRBD2 | CASSLSGVNTGELFF | TGTGCCAGCAGCTTGAGCGGGGTAAACACCGGGGAGCTGTTTTTT
16 | TRBJ2-2 | TRBV5-1 | few | NA | CASSLTGTRNTGELFF | TGCGCCAGCAGCCTGACCGGGACTCGCAACACCGGGGAGCTGTTTTTT
15 | TRBJ1-5 | TRBV10-3 | many | NA | CAISESRYSDQPQHF | TGTGCCATCAGTGAGTCGCGGTACTCGGATCAGCCCCAGCATTTT
18 | TRBJ2-7 | TRBV5-1 | many | NA | CASSPLRGDRSIAYEQYF | TGCGCCAGCAGCCCGTTGAGGGGGGACAGATCGATCGCCTACGAGCAGTACTTC
16 | TRBJ2-1 | TRBV5-1 | NA | TRBD2 | CASSLEGLADYNEQFF | TGCGCCAGCAGCTTGGAGGGACTAGCGGACTACAATGAGCAGTTCTTC
14 | TRBJ2-7 | TRBV28 | many | NA | CASRRQGSGYEQYF | TGTGCCAGCAGACGGCAGGGTTCGGGCTACGAGCAGTACTTC
13 | TRBJ1-2 | TRBV28 | few | NA | CASSSNRQDGYTF | TGTGCCAGCAGTAGTAACCGACAAGATGGCTACACCTTC
15 | TRBJ2-3 | TRBV20-1 | many | TRBD2 | CSASGREGRTDTQYF | TGCAGTGCTAGTGGGCGGGAGGGCCGGACAGATACGCAGTATTTT
19 | TRBJ2-7 | TRBV7-2 | NA | TRBD2 | CASSLRTSGRTTTTWEQYF | TGTGCCAGCAGCCTCCGGACTAGCGGGAGGACCACAACCACCTGGGAGCAGTACTTC
12 | TRBJ1-2 | TRBV24-1 | NA | NA | CATSDPKVGYTF | TGTGCCACCAGTGACCCGAAAGTAGGCTACACCTTC
14 | TRBJ2-1 | TRBV6-1 | few | TRBD2 | CASVAGGPYNEQFF | TGTGCCAGCGTAGCGGGAGGGCCCTACAATGAGCAGTTCTTC
17 | TRBJ2-1 | TRBV28 | many | TRBD2 | CASSSRGLAGVGHEQFF | TGTGCCAGCAGTTCCCGGGGACTAGCGGGAGTAGGCCATGAGCAGTTCTTC
15 | TRBJ2-7 | TRBV11-2 | many | NA | CASSFSSSLPYEQYF | TGTGCCAGCAGCTTTAGCAGCTCTCTCCCCTACGAGCAGTACTTC
14 | TRBJ2-5 | TRBV9 | many | TRBD2 | CASSVGGGVETQYF | TGTGCCAGCAGCGTAGGGGGGGGGGTTGAGACCCAGTACTTC
13 | TRBJ1-1 | TRBV6-5 | few | NA | CASSYSKSAEAFF | TGTGCCAGCAGTTACTCGAAGTCGGCTGAAGCTTTCTTT
14 | TRBJ2-1 | TRBV29-1 | NA | NA | CSVDQGRTDNEQFF | TGCAGCGTTGACCAGGGTAGGACTGACAATGAGCAGTTCTTC
11 | TRBJ2-3 | TRBV28 | many | NA | CASSLMDTQYF | TGTGCCAGCAGTTTGATGGATACGCAGTATTTT
15 | TRBJ2-5 | TRBV2 | many | TRBD2 | CASKERLAGVETQYF | TGTGCCAGCAAAGAACGGCTAGCGGGAGTAGAGACCCAGTACTTC